These 16 T cell receptor beta chains were all obtained from the same sample, sequenced in a study of metastatic and nonmetastatic thyroid tumors. Before thyroid surgery, none of the patients had received any treatment. TCRdb re-called clones from the PCR reads using MiXCR. In the table there are 34,000 or so clones, about a sixth of which are singletons. What was sequenced was blood. The receptors here all came from a female donor with papillary thyroid cancer or a benign thyroid nodule (not recorded which). Some clones in this sample may be carry-over from other donors' samples.

The table lists this clone with many counts. The V and J genes are TRBV2 and TRBJ1-2; 7 bases are a match to TRBD1. V was clipped by 6 bases and J by 6 bases; unmatched bases: 7. CDR1 SNHLY and CDR2 FYNNEI come from the germline V gene. The CDR3 runs to 13 residues. The CDR3 bases are TGTGCCAGCAGATTAACCACAGGGGATGGCTACACCTTC. Translating it yields CASRLTTGDGYTF. Using reference TRBV2 and TRBJ1-2 for the parts outside the CDR3, the full variable domain is EPEVTQTPSHQVTQMGQEVILRCVPISNHLYFYWYRQILGQKVEFLVSFYNNEISEKSEIFDDQFSVERPDGSNFTLKIRSTKLEDSAMYFCASRLTTGDGYTFGSGTRLTVV.

This clone was observed many times. The rearrangement links TRBV9 to TRBJ1-2; 7 positions match TRBD1. Germline CDR1 and CDR2: SGDLS and YYNGEE. This CDR3 contains 16 residues. The trim removed 0 bases at V and 2 bases at J, leaving 7 bases unmatched. CDR3 protein: CASSVAPGQRNYGYTF. CDR3 in DNA: TGTGCCAGCAGCGTAGCTCCGGGACAGCGAAACTATGGCTACACCTTC.

This clone was detected ten times or more. A much larger clone differs from this one at a single base, so this may be a read error. The same CDR3 can be traced to other DNA sequences in this sample. V and J are TRBV2 and TRBJ2-7; the D is unclear. Germline CDR1 reads SNHLY; CDR2 reads FYNNEI. V lost 3 bases and J lost 3, with 15 bases in between. The CDR3 sequence is 15 residues long. As DNA, the CDR3 is TGTGCCAGCAGTGAGCAGGAACAAGCCGGCTACGAGCAGTACTTC. It specifies CASSEQEQAGYEQYF.

This clone occurred many times. The chain joins TRBV6-1 to TRBJ2-3; the D gene is possibly TRBD1 (6 bases). V was trimmed by 6 bases and J by 4 bases, leaving 17 bases between them. The CDR3 spans 15 residues. The germline V gene has CDR1 MNHNS and CDR2 SASEGT. The chain's CDR3 is CASSAGTFHADTQYF. The CDR3 DNA is TGTGCCAGCAGCGCCGGGACATTTCACGCAGATACGCAGTATTTT.

There are many counts of this clone. J is TRBJ2-1 and V is TRBV7-9; 16 bases map to TRBD2. The CDR3 is made up of 17 amino acids. The J segment lost 12 bases and the V segment lost 5 bases, leaving 13 bases of the junction unmatched. Germline CDR1 and CDR2: SEHNR and FQNEAQ (reference sequence). The CDR3, as DNA: TGTGCCAGCAGCCCACGCTCGGCGGGACTAGCGGGAGGGGGGCAGTTCTTC. As protein: CASSPRSAGLAGGGQFF.

This chain uses TRBV3-1 with TRBJ1-1; 8 bases map to TRBD1. Looked up from germline, CDR1 is LGHDT and CDR2 is YNNKEL (reference sequence). The CDR3 runs 14 residues. The J segment lost 1 base and the V segment lost 4 bases, leaving 2 bases of the junction unmatched. The CDR3 here is CASSLGQGNTEAFF. CDR3 DNA sequence: TGTGCCAGCAGCCTAGGACAGGGGAACACTGAAGCTTTCTTT.

A few counts support this clone. This chain uses TRBV12-3 or TRBV12-4 with TRBJ2-1; D call uncertain. The CDR3 spans 15 residues. V was shortened by 3 bases and J by 0 bases, with 9 bases between the two germline ends. DNA for the CDR3: TGTGCCAGCAGTTTCCGGTCATCCTCCTACAATGAGCAGTTCTTC. Its protein is CASSFRSSSYNEQFF.

This clone turned up a few times. The chain recombines TRBV4-1 with TRBJ1-2; 7 nucleotides match TRBD1. CDR3 length: 16 residues. Per the germline V gene, CDR1 is MGHRA and CDR2 is YSYEKL. J lost 5 bases, V lost 1 base, and 10 bases had no gene match. The CDR3: CASSQGQRTGPYGYTF. The CDR3 nucleotides are TGCGCCAGCAGCCAAGGTCAACGGACAGGCCCATATGGCTACACCTTC.

This clone showed up many times. The CDR3 coding sequence is TGTGCCAGCACCCGAAGCGGAGAGTCCTACAATGAGCAGTTCTTC. It is translated as CASTRSGESYNEQFF. The rearrangement joins TRBV9 to TRBJ2-1; tentatively, D is TRBD2 (5 bases). From germline, CDR1 is SGDLS and CDR2 YYNGEE. V shed 6 bases and J shed 1 base, with 14 bases lying between them. The CDR3 totals 15 residues.

This clone has ten or more counts. At one of its ends the junction is not consistent with the germline gene, which may arise from a read error. The chain carries TRBV7-9 and TRBJ1-3; D uncertain. CDR3 length: 12 amino acids. The germline gives CDR1 SEHNR, CDR2 FQNEAQ (reference sequence). CDR3 region: CAGSSIGNTIYF. CDR3 coding DNA: TGTGCCGGCAGCTCGATAGGAAACACCATATATTTT.

This clone was observed many times. This chain joins TRBV7-3 and TRBJ2-6; no definite D call. CDR1 is SGHTA, CDR2 FQGTGA, per germline. V shed 1 base and J shed 0 bases, with 19 bases lying between them. There are 20 residues in the CDR3. The CDR3 is CASSLISSVRSSSGANVLTF. The CDR3 DNA is TGTGCCAGCAGCTTAATATCGTCGGTCAGGTCAAGCTCTGGGGCCAACGTCCTGACTTTC. Looking up the rest from reference TRBV7-3 and TRBJ2-6 gives the full variable domain: GAGVSQTPSNKVTEKGKYVELRCDPISGHTALYWYRQSLGQGPEFLIYFQGTGAADDSGLPNDRFFAVRPEGSVSTLKIQRTERGDSAVYLCASSLISSVRSSSGANVLTFGAGSRLTVL.

This clone was recorded many times. In nucleotides, the CDR3 is TGTGCCATCAGTGAAAGGGAAGAGGGTCTGTACTTC. Translated, it gives CAISEREEGLYF. V is TRBV10-3 and J is TRBJ2-5; D is perhaps TRBD2 (5 bases). The germline V gene has CDR1 ENHRY and CDR2 SYGVKD. The germline V and J ends were trimmed by 3 bases and 13 bases, with 15 bases remaining between them. This CDR3 spans 12 amino acids.

Concerning this clone itself: A junction boundary mismatches the germline segment, possibly from a read error. V is TRBV5-5 and J is TRBJ2-7, with 7 positions matching TRBD2. The CDR3 has 14 amino acids. Germline CDR1 is SGHKS and CDR2 is YYEKEE (reference sequence). The CDR3 bases are TGTGCCATCAGCTTTCTAGCGGAGACGTACGAGCAGTACTTC. Amino acids: CAISFLAETYEQYF.

In its sample, this clone was seen many times. The chain links TRBV10-3 to TRBJ2-7; D gene uncertain. Germline CDR1 reads ENHRY; CDR2 reads SYGVKD. The CDR3 runs 12 residues. V was shortened by 2 bases and J by 3 bases, with 5 bases between the two germline ends. The CDR3 protein is CAISEVGYEQYF. The CDR3 nucleotides read TGTGCCATCAGTGAGGTGGGCTACGAGCAGTACTTC.

At least ten counts were recorded for this clone. This chain uses TRBV30 with TRBJ2-2, with D tentatively TRBD1 (6 bases). This CDR3 is built from 15 residues. Trimming left V 0 bases short and J 7 bases short, with 15 bases between. Germline CDR1 reads GTSNPN; CDR2 reads SVGIG (reference sequence). The CDR3 bases are TGTGCCTGGAGTGTACTCAGGGGCTATGGCGGGGAGCTGTTTTTT. It yields the protein CAWSVLRGYGGELFF.

Many counts were recorded for this clone. The chain joins TRBV18 to TRBJ1-1; D not resolved. The CDR3 covers 11 residues. Germline V lookup: CDR1 KGHSH, CDR2 LQKENI. Trimming cost V 3 bases and J 7 bases, with 6 bases left between them. For the CDR3, the DNA is TGTGCCAGCTCACCCGATCGTGAAGCTTTCTTT. Its protein product is CASSPDREAFF.